This T cell receptor (beta chain) was retrieved from a study of regulatory T cells in long-lasting Graves disease. Germline loops: CDR1 LGHDT, CDR2 YNNKEL (reference sequence). V lost 2 bases to trimming and J lost 6 bases, with 8 bases between them. CDR3 size: 13 residues. Arm-PCR of CDR3 regions and iRepertoire HTBI primers were the basis on which TCR beta libraries were built. TCRdb re-called the multiplex PCR reads with MiXCR, one entry per CDR3 protein. The profile shows over 650,000 distinct CDR3 sequences, around 30% of them singletons. The time point: persistent/refractory GD, antithyroid drugs over 5 years with positive TRAb. From RNA extracted from PBMCs, the TCR library was made. It was American Thyroid Association guidelines that determined Graves' disease diagnosis. This clonotype was seen a handful of times. What it binds is not known. Study-wide points: The number of shared public clonotypes was higher in persistent patients (under 3,000) than new patients (over 900).

The TCR was taken from a female donor with Graves disease. The specimen was peripheral blood mononuclear cells (PBMCs), collected when the disease was refractory, from a patient treated with antithyroid drugs. This rearrangement joins TRBV3-1 to TRBJ1-5; no clear D gene. The CDR3 DNA reads as TGTGCCAGCAGCCAATTTGGTCTTCAGCCCCAGCATTTT. This encodes CASSQFGLQPQHF.